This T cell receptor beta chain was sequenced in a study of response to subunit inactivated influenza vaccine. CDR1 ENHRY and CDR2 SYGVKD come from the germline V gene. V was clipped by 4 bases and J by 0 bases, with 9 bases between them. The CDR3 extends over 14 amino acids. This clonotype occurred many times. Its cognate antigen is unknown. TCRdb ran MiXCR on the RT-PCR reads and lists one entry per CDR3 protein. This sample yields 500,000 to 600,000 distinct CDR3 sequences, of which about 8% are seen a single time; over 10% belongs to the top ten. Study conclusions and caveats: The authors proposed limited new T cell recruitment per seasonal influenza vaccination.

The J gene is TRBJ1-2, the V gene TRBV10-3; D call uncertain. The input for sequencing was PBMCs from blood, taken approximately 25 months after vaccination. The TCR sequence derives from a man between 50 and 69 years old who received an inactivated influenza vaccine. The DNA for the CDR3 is TGTGCCATCAGTGGGACGGAAGCTAACTATGGCTACACCTTC. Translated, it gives CAISGTEANYGYTF.